This passage covers 10 T cell receptor beta chains from one sample sequenced in a study of cytomegalovirus exposure and HLA in healthy donors. The PCR made use of 60 Vbeta and 13 Jbeta primers. Sequencing was performed with immunoSEQ multiplex PCR; in TCRdb, only in-frame clones are kept and a portion is missing. The data show about 150,000 clones, 87% seen once. Sequencing input: PBMCs. The receptor source for this set is a woman aged 30 to 39 in good health and CMV-seronegative.

The chain couples TRBV9 to TRBJ1-5; 9 bases fit TRBD1. The CDR3 is 14 residues long. V lost 4 bases and J lost 5; bases outside the gene matches: 4. Germline CDR1 and CDR2: SGDLS and YYNGEE. CDR3 sequence reads: CASSRQGVDQPQHF. The CDR3, as DNA: TGTGCCAGCAGCCGACAGGGGGTCGATCAGCCCCAGCATTTT.

This sequence joins TRBV5-4 and TRBJ1-4, with 7 bases aligning to TRBD1. The germline V gene has CDR1 SGHNT and CDR2 YYREEE (reference sequence). The CDR3 runs 15 residues. V was pared by 1 base and J by 8 bases, with 8 bases of the junction left unmatched. CDR3 bases: TGTGCCAGCAGCTTGTATAGGGGGCTCGACGAAAAACTGTTTTTT. Translating it yields CASSLYRGLDEKLFF.

This clone has more than one count but fewer than ten. This chain links TRBV5-1 with TRBJ1-1; the D gene is possibly TRBD1 (5 bases). The ends were cut back, 3 bases at V and 7 bases at J, with 13 bases in the middle. The germline CDR1 and CDR2 sequences are SGHRS and YFSETQ. The CDR3 extends over 13 amino acids. For the CDR3, the DNA is TGCGCCAGCAGCTATAGGGACTCCAGTGAAGCTTTCTTT. Translated, it gives CASSYRDSSEAFF.

The V call is TRBV7-5, the J call TRBJ2-7; TRBD2, as called in the table, went unchecked against the DNA. TRBV7-5 is annotated as a pseudogene. This CDR3 region has 18 residues. The CDR3 DNA follows: TGTGTCAGAAGCTTAAGGCCTAGCGGGGGGAACAGCTCCTACGAGCAGTACTTC. Its translation: CVRSLRPSGGNSSYEQYF.

The DNA for the CDR3 is TGTGCCAGCAGCCAACCGGGGGTCACCGGGGAGCTGTTTTTT. Translation gives CASSQPGVTGELFF. V and J are TRBV7-2 and TRBJ2-2, with TRBD2 as a possible D gene (6 bases). Germline CDR1 is SGHTA and CDR2 is FQGNSA. This CDR3 region has 14 residues. Trimming left V 5 bases short and J 4 bases short, with 11 bases between.

This rearrangement joins TRBV6-5 to TRBJ2-7, with 8 bases identical to TRBD1. Germline values: CDR1 MNHEY, CDR2 SVGAGI. Losses at the gene ends were 6 bases for V and 2 bases for J; bases not matched to a gene: 3. The CDR3 loop spans 13 amino acids. Here the CDR3 reads CASRQGGAYEQYF. CDR3 DNA sequence: TGTGCCAGCAGACAGGGGGGTGCCTACGAGCAGTACTTC.

The chain uses TRBV5-6 and TRBJ2-1, with D perhaps matching TRBD1 (5 bases). Germline V gives CDR1 SGHDT, CDR2 YYEEEE. Trimming took off 2 bases at V and 1 base at J, with 10 bases between the two ends. The CDR3 totals 15 residues. CDR3 bases: TGTGCCAGCAGCTTAGGCGCAGGGTCCTACAATGAGCAGTTCTTC. This encodes CASSLGAGSYNEQFF.

The J gene is TRBJ1-1, the V gene TRBV28; D unresolved. This CDR3 comprises 13 residues. The germline CDR1 and CDR2 sequences are MDHEN and SYDVKM. The V and J ends lost 4 bases and 4 bases respectively, with 10 bases between them. The CDR3 DNA sequence: TGTGCCAGCAGTTCTCGACTGGGCACTGAAGCTTTCTTT. It specifies CASSSRLGTEAFF.

The V and J genes are TRBV7-9 and TRBJ2-5, with D possibly being TRBD1 (5 bases). Germline-derived CDR1 and CDR2 are SEHNR and FQNEAQ (reference sequence). The germline V and J ends were trimmed by 5 bases and 2 bases, with 12 bases remaining between them. CDR3 length equals 14 residues. CDR3 residues: CASSPVRGQETQYF. In DNA, the CDR3 is TGTGCCAGCAGCCCGGTTAGGGGTCAAGAGACCCAGTACTTC.

V and J are TRBV28 and TRBJ2-1, with 7 bases aligning to TRBD2. V dropped 7 bases and J dropped 6; count of bases not matched to a gene: 6. Germline V gene lookup returns CDR1 MDHEN and CDR2 SYDVKM. The CDR3 is 13 residues long. CDR3 in amino acids: CASTGREPNEQFF. In nucleotides, the CDR3 is TGTGCCAGCACCGGGCGGGAGCCCAATGAGCAGTTCTTC.